This record concerns one T cell receptor (beta chain) sequence. What it binds is unknown. The V gene end was trimmed by 6 bases and the J gene end by 1 base; junction bases not matched to a gene: 5. The CDR3 contains 15 residues. The germline CDR1 and CDR2 sequences are ENHRY and SYGVKD. The data were obtained in a study of T cell responses to AZD1222 COVID-19 vaccine. On the study more broadly: Samples with a second dose at about 4 or about 12 weeks were pooled together.

Only in-frame clones appear in the TCRdb table, and some are missing; sequencing was by immunoSEQ multiplex PCR. The table lists almost 55,000 clones, around 80% of them singletons. Whole-study results and caveats: The peak T cell response came first, and repertoires were sampled only after it. Two AZD1222 doses significantly raised spike-specific TCR breadth and depth over controls.

The sample here was peripheral blood, taken on day 0 of AZD1222 vaccination. The rearrangement uses TRBV10-3 and TRBJ1-1; 10 bases fit TRBD1. This receptor was obtained from an adult in good health. The CDR3 is CAIRPGQGENTEAFF. As DNA, the CDR3 is TGTGCCATCAGGCCCGGACAGGGGGAGAACACTGAAGCTTTCTTT.